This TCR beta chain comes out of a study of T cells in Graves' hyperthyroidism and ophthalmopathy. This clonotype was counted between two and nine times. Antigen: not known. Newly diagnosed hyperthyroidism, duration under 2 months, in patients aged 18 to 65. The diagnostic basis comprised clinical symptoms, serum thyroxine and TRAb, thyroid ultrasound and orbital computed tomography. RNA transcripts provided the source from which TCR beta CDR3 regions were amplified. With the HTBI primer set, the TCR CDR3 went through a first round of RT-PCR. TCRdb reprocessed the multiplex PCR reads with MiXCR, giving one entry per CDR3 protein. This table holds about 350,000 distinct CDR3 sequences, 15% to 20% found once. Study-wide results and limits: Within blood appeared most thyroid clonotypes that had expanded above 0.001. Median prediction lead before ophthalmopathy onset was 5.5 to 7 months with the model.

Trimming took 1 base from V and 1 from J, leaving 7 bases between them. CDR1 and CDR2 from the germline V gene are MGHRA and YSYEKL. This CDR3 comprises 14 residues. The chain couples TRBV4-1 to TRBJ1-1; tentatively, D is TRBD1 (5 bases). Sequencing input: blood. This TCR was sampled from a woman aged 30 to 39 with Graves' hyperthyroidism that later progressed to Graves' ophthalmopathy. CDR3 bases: TGCGCCAGCAGCCAAGGGGGCCCGAACACTGAAGCTTTCTTT. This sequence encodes CASSQGGPNTEAFF.